The 6 T cell receptor beta chains listed next were all sequenced from one sample in a study of blood T cell repertoires in COVID-19. The repertoire was sequenced with immunoSEQ multiplex PCR; TCRdb's copy has only in-frame clones and lacks some. Of some 150,000 clones listed, 80% to 90% are singletons. The sequenced material came from peripheral blood. The receptors derive from a woman aged 60 to 75 with COVID-19, enrolled during active disease.

V and J are TRBV6-5 and TRBJ1-2; 7 positions agree with TRBD1. Germline V gene sequence: CDR1 MNHEY, CDR2 SVGAGI. CDR3 length: 14 residues. V shed 7 bases and J 0 bases; nucleotides not matched to a gene: 5. CDR3 region: CASNRDSSNYGYTF. The CDR3 nucleotides are TGTGCCAGCAACCGGGACAGTTCTAACTATGGCTACACCTTC.

This chain joins TRBV6-5 and TRBJ1-1; no definite D call. V lost 2 bases and J 2 bases, leaving 15 bases between the germline ends. Germline-derived CDR1 and CDR2 are MNHEY and SVGAGI. The CDR3 consists of 16 residues. The CDR3 region has the DNA TGTGCCAGCAGTTACCCCTCGGGAGGCGAAAACACTGAAGCTTTCTTT. It yields the protein CASSYPSGGENTEAFF.

The chain uses TRBV7-6 and TRBJ2-3, with TRBD1 as a possible D gene (7 bases). Looked up from germline, CDR1 is SGHVS and CDR2 is FNYEAQ. Trimming took off 1 base at V and 7 bases at J, with 15 bases between the two ends. This CDR3 has 15 amino acids. The chain's CDR3 is CASSLVLQGGNTQYF. The CDR3 region has the DNA TGTGCCAGCAGCTTAGTCCTTCAGGGGGGAAATACGCAGTATTTT.

The chain combines TRBV2 with TRBJ1-5; TRBD1 is a possible D gene (5 bases). The CDR3 length is 13 residues. Deletions cut 8 bases from V and 4 bases from J, with 12 bases between. Germline CDR1 SNHLY, CDR2 FYNNEI. CDR3 DNA sequence: TGTGCCAGCGGAGGGACGAGGAATCAGCCCCAGCATTTT. Translated, it gives CASGGTRNQPQHF.

The chain combines TRBV5-4 with TRBJ2-1, with 8 bases matching TRBD2. The CDR3 has 15 residues. CDR1 SGHNT and CDR2 YYREEE come from the germline V gene (reference sequence). Trimming removed 5 bases from V and 1 base from J; junction bases left unmatched: 5. CDR3 sequence reads: CASSPPSGSYNEQFF. The CDR3 coding sequence is TGTGCCAGCAGTCCCCCTAGCGGGTCCTACAATGAGCAGTTCTTC.

The chain carries TRBV19 and TRBJ2-7; D ambiguous. Between the trimmed V and J ends, which lost 3 bases and 2 bases, there was a span of 8 bases. Germline lookup yields CDR1 LNHDA and CDR2 SQIVND (reference sequence). The CDR3 runs to 13 residues. CDR3 sequence reads: CASSISLPYEQYF. CDR3 coding DNA: TGTGCCAGTAGTATTTCACTTCCCTACGAGCAGTACTTC.